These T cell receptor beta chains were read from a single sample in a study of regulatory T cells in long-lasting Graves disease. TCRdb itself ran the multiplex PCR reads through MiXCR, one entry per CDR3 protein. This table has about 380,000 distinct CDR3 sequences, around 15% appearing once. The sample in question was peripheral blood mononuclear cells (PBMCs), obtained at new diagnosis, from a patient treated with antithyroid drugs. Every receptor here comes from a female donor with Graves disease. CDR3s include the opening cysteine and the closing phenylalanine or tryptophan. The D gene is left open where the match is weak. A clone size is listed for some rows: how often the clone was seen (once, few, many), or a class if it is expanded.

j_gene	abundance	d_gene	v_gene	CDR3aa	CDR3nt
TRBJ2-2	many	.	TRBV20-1	CSARILYTGELFF	TGCAGTGCTAGGATTCTATACACCGGGGAGCTGTTTTTT
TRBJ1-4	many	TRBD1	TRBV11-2	CASSLELSMTGFEKLFF	TGTGCCAGCAGCTTAGAACTCTCCATGACAGGGTTTGAAAAACTGTTTTTT
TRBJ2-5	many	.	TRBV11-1	CASSPRADTQETQYF	TGTGCCAGCAGCCCTCGCGCAGACACCCAAGAGACCCAGTACTTC
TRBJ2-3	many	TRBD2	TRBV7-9	CASSFLAGSTDTQYF	TGTGCTAGCAGCTTTCTAGCGGGGAGCACAGATACGCAGTATTTT
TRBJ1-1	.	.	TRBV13	CASSLTPSYGARFEMNTEAFF	TGTGCCAGCAGCCTTACACCGAGTTATGGGGCTAGGTTCGAGATGAACACTGAAGCTTTCTTT
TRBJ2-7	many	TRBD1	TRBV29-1	CSVERDSTYEQYF	TGCAGCGTTGAAAGGGACAGTACCTACGAGCAGTACTTC
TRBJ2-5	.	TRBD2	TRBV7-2	CASSSGLAGFQETQYF	TGTGCCAGCAGCTCGGGACTAGCGGGCTTCCAAGAGACCCAGTACTTC
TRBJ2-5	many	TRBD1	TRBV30	CAWSGRGWGETQYF	TGTGCCTGGAGCGGCAGGGGGTGGGGAGAGACCCAGTACTTC
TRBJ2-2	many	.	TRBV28	CASSLIVFGANTGELFF	TGTGCCAGCAGTTTAATAGTCTTTGGCGCGAACACCGGGGAGCTGTTTTTT
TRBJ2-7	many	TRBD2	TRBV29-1	CSVGLAGDEQYF	TGCAGCGTGGGACTAGCGGGAGACGAGCAGTACTTC
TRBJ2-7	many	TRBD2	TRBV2	CASSDRGGLHEQYF	TGTGCCAGCAGTGACCGCGGGGGGCTGCACGAGCAGTACTTC
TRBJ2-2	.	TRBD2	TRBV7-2	CASSLAAGGRPTGELFF	TGTGCCAGCAGCTTAGCGGCGGGAGGGCGTCCCACCGGGGAGCTGTTTTTT
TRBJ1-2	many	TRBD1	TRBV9	CASSPGGLAHYGYTF	TGTGCCAGCAGCCCAGGGGGTCTGGCGCACTATGGCTACACCTTC
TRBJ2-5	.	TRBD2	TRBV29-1	CSVEGRLAGVLDETQYF	TGCAGCGTTGAAGGGCGCCTAGCGGGAGTGCTCGACGAGACCCAGTACTTC
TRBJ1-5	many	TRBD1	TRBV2	CASEPGQGDQPQHF	TGTGCCAGCGAACCGGGACAGGGAGATCAGCCCCAGCATTTT
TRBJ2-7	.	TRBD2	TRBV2	CASSLRGGAYEQYF	TGTGCCAGCAGTCTCCGTGGGGGGGCCTACGAGCAGTACTTC
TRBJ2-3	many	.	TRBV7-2	CASSLALADTQYF	TGTGCCAGCAGCTTAGCGCTGGCAGATACGCAGTATTTT
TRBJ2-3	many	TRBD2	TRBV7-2	CASSLAGLAVGTDTQYF	TGTGCCAGCAGCTTAGCGGGACTAGCGGTTGGCACAGATACGCAGTATTTT
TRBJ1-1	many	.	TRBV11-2	CASSLARGSMNTEAFF	TGTGCCAGCAGCTTAGCTCGGGGATCAATGAACACTGAAGCTTTCTTT
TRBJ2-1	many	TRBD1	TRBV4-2	CASRSGQVYNEQFF	TGTGCCAGCAGATCGGGACAGGTCTACAATGAGCAGTTCTTC
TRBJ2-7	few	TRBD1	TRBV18	CASSPPDRARNEQYF	TGTGCCAGCTCACCCCCGGACAGGGCGCGGAACGAGCAGTACTTC
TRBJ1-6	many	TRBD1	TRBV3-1	CASSQDWTGLGLHF	TGTGCCAGCAGCCAAGATTGGACAGGCTTAGGCCTCCACTTT
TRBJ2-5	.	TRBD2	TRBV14	CASSQGGGAWKTQYF	TGTGCCAGCAGCCAAGGCGGGGGGGCCTGGAAGACCCAGTACTTC
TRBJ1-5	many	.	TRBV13	CASTERGSSNQPQHF	TGTGCCAGCACCGAGAGGGGGAGTAGCAATCAGCCCCAGCATTTT
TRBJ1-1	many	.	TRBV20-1	CSARGIRVRTEAFF	TGCAGTGCTAGAGGAATCAGGGTAAGAACTGAAGCTTTCTTT
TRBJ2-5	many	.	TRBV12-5	CASGAETSTGPSKETQYF	TGTGCTAGTGGTGCGGAGACGTCGACAGGACCCTCCAAAGAGACCCAGTACTTC
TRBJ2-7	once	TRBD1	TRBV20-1	CSAKTGTAAYEQYF	TGCAGTGCTAAGACCGGGACAGCAGCCTACGAGCAGTACTTC
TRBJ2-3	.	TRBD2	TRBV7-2	CASSLRTSGTDTQYF	TGTGCCAGCAGCTTGCGGACTAGCGGCACAGATACGCAGTATTTT
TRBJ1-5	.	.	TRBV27	CASSLSGLGSNQPQHF	TGTGCCAGCAGTTTATCAGGGTTAGGTAGCAATCAGCCCCAGCATTTT
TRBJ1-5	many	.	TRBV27	CASTRRGGNDQPQHF	TGTGCCAGCACCCGTCGGGGAGGGAACGATCAGCCCCAGCATTTT
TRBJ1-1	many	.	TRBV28	CASRTAHKEAFF	TGTGCCAGCAGGACAGCTCATAAAGAAGCTTTCTTT
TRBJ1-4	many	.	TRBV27	CASSISLGGYNEKLFF	TGTGCCAGCAGTATCTCGCTAGGCGGGTATAATGAAAAACTGTTTTTT
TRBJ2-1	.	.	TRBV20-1	CSARGGPTLGEQFF	TGCAGTGCTAGAGGGGGCCCCACACTGGGTGAGCAGTTCTTC
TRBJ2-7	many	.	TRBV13	CASSSPPSYEQYF	TGTGCCAGCAGCTCTCCTCCCTCCTACGAGCAGTACTTC
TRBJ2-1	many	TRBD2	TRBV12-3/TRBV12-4	CASTSGGSLGEQFF	TGTGCCAGCACCAGCGGGGGGTCGCTGGGGGAGCAGTTCTTC
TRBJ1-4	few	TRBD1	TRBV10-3	CAISDPDRGREKLFF	TGTGCCATCAGTGATCCGGACAGGGGTCGGGAAAAACTGTTTTTT
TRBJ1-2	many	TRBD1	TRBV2	CASRETGGGYTF	TGTGCCAGCAGGGAGACAGGGGGTGGCTACACCTTC
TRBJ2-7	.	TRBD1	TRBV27	CASSHRDRGSYEQYF	TGTGCCAGCAGTCATCGGGACAGGGGGTCCTACGAGCAGTACTTC
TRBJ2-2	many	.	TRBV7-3	CASSVRSTGELFF	TGTGCCAGCAGCGTACGTTCCACCGGGGAGCTGTTTTTT
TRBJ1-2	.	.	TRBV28	CASRKAGRHGYTF	TGTGCCAGCAGGAAGGCAGGGCGTCATGGCTACACCTTC
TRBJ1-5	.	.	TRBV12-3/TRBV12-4	CTSSFQKNQPQHF	TGTACCAGCAGTTTCCAGAAAAATCAGCCCCAGCATTTT
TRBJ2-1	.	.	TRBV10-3	CATAPAVHNEQFF	TGTGCCACTGCCCCAGCGGTCCACAATGAGCAGTTCTTC
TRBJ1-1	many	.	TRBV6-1	CASRPLAFGGDTEAFF	TGTGCCAGCAGGCCTCTAGCTTTCGGGGGGGACACTGAAGCTTTCTTT
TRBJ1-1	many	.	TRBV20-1	CSARDYQTEAFF	TGCAGTGCTAGAGATTACCAGACTGAAGCTTTCTTT
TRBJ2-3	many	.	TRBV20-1	CSARDLGGMGTDTQYF	TGCAGTGCTAGAGATTTGGGGGGCATGGGCACAGATACGCAGTATTTT
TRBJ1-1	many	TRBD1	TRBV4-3	CASSQDLGQMNTEAFF	TGCGCCAGCAGCCAAGACCTGGGACAGATGAACACTGAAGCTTTCTTT
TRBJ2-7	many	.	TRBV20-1	CSALPRQGGYEQYF	TGCAGTGCACTACCCCGGCAGGGCGGGTACGAGCAGTACTTC
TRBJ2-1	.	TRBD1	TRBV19	CASSHSGTGSVEQFF	TGTGCCAGTAGTCACTCCGGGACAGGGAGTGTTGAGCAGTTCTTC
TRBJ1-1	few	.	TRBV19	CASSIEPQRTVNTEAFF	TGTGCCAGTAGTATAGAGCCGCAGCGGACAGTGAACACTGAAGCTTTCTTT
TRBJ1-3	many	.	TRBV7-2	CASSPLLHTIYF	TGTGCCAGCAGCCCTCTTCTCCACACCATATATTTT
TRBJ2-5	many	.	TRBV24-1	CATSDWPGQETQYF	TGTGCCACCAGTGATTGGCCAGGACAGGAGACCCAGTACTTC
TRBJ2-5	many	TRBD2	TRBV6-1	CASSLAGEYQETQYF	TGTGCCAGCAGCTTAGCGGGAGAATACCAAGAGACCCAGTACTTC
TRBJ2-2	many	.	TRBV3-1	CASSQGGQNTGELFF	TGTGCCAGCAGCCAGGGGGGACAGAACACCGGGGAGCTGTTTTTT
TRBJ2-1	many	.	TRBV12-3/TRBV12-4	CASSGGGSYNEQFF	TGTGCCAGCAGTGGTGGGGGCTCCTACAATGAGCAGTTCTTC
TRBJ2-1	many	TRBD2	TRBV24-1	CATSDWTLAGDNEQFF	TGTGCCACCAGTGATTGGACTCTAGCGGGCGACAATGAGCAGTTCTTC